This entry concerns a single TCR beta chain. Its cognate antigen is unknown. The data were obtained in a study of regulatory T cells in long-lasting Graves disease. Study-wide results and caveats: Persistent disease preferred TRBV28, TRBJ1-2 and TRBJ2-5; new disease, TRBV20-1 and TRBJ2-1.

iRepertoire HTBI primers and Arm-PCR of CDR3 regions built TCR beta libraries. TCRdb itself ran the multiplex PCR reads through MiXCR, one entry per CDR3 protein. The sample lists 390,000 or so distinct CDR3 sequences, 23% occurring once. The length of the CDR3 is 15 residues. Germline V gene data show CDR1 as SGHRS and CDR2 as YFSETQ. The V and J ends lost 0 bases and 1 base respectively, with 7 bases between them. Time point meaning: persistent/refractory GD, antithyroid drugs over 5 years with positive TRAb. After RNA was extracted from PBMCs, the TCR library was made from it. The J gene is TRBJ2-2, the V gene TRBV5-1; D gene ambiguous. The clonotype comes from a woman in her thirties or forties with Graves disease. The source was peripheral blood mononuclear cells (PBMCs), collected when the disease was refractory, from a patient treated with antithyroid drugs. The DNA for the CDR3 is TGCGCCAGCAGCTTGGGCCCGATGAACACCGGGGAGCTGTTTTTT. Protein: CASSLGPMNTGELFF.